This T cell receptor beta chain is drawn from a study of OX40 agonist ivuxolimab in advanced cancers. Whole-study results and caveats: Not determined was the antigen specificity of the expanded peripheral T cells. Some of the nonresponding patients also showed low levels of normalized T-cell clonal expansion.

CDR1 and CDR2 from the germline V gene are LGHNA and YNFKEQ. CDR3 length: 15 residues. V shed 0 bases, J shed 5 bases, and the junction held 2 bases outside the gene matches. Remarks on this clone: What it binds is unknown.

Method: immunoSEQ multiplex PCR; TCRdb's copy keeps in-frame clones and lacks some. The sample includes some 40,000 clones, roughly nine tenths of them seen just once. The receptor was isolated from an adult with an advanced solid tumor such as melanoma, head and neck, liver or kidney cancer. The chain is built from TRBV4-2 and TRBJ2-3; TRBD1 aligns across 10 bases. The sample here was CD4+ or CD8+ T cells sorted from blood, taken in a trial of the OX40 agonist ivuxolimab. The CDR3 here is CASSQEGDRGDTQYF. The CDR3 nucleotides read TGTGCCAGCAGCCAAGAGGGGGACAGGGGAGATACGCAGTATTTT.